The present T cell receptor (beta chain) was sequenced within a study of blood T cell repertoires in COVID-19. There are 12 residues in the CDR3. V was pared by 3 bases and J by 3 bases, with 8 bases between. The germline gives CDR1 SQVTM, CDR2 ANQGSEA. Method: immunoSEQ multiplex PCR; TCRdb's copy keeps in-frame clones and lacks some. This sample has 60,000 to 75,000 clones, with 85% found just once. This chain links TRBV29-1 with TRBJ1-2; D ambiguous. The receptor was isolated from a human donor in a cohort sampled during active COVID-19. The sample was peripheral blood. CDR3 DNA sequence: TGCAGCGTTGAGCCCCGGGACTATGGCTACACCTTC. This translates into CSVEPRDYGYTF.